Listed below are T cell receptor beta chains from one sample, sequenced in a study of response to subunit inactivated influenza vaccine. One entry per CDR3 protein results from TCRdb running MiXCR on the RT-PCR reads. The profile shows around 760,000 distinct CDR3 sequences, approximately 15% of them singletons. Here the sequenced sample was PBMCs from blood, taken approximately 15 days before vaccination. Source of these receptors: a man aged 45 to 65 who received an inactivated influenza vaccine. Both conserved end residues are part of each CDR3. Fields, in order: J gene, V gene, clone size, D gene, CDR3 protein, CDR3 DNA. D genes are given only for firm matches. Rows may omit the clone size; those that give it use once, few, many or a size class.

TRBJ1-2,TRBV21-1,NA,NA,CASSKASEVNYGYTF,TGTGCCAGCAGCAAAGCATCGGAAGTTAACTATGGCTACACCTTC
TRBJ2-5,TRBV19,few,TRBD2,CASSIDRTRQETQYF,TGTGCCAGTAGTATAGATCGGACTAGACAAGAGACCCAGTACTTC
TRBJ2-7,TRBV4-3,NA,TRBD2,CASSQDRLAGAEQYF,TGCGCCAGCAGCCAAGATCGTCTAGCGGGAGCCGAGCAGTACTTC
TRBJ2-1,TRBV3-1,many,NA,CASSQVGAVRLLNEQFF,TGTGCCAGCAGCCAAGTTGGTGCCGTTCGGCTACTAAATGAGCAGTTCTTC
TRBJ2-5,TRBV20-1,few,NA,CSARDTQNYQETQYF,TGCAGTGCTAGAGATACACAGAACTACCAAGAGACCCAGTACTTC
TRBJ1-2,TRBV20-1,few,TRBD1,CSARTAGGLSGYTF,TGCAGTGCTAGAACGGCAGGGGGCCTATCTGGCTACACCTTC
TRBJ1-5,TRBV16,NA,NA,CSSSQSNSNQPQHF,TGTTCCAGCAGCCAATCGAATAGCAATCAGCCCCAGCATTTT
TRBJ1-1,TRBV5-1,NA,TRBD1,CASSYGQGKAFF,TGCGCCAGCAGCTACGGACAGGGCAAAGCTTTCTTT
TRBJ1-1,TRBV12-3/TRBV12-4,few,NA,CASSGTRNTEAFF,TGTGCCAGCAGTGGAACACGGAACACTGAAGCTTTCTTT
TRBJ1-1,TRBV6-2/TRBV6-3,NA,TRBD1,CASSFSDRGVNTEAFF,TGTGCCAGCAGTTTTTCGGACAGGGGGGTGAACACTGAAGCTTTCTTT